The 2 T cell receptor beta chains below were found in one sample sequenced in a study of blood T cell repertoires in COVID-19. TCRdb keeps only in-frame clones here, not all; method: immunoSEQ multiplex PCR. This table has over 250,000 clones, around nine tenths appearing once. The sample was peripheral blood. The receptors come from a man in his forties who had recovered from COVID-19.

V gene TRBV5-5 combines with J gene TRBJ1-1; 9 bases fit TRBD1. V was pared by 5 bases and J by 8 bases, with 7 bases of the junction left unmatched. The length of the CDR3 is 13 residues. Germline V gene sequence: CDR1 SGHKS, CDR2 YYEKEE (reference sequence). Here the CDR3 DNA reads TGTGCCAGCAGGCTGACAGGGGGGGTGGAAGCTTTCTTT. The encoded protein is CASRLTGGVEAFF.

This chain connects TRBV6-5 to TRBJ2-5; 7 nucleotides line up with TRBD1. V was clipped by 8 bases and J by 6 bases; unmatched bases: 12. The CDR3 is 14 amino acids. Germline values: CDR1 MNHEY, CDR2 SVGAGI. CDR3 loop: CASHNRGGAKTQYF. Here the CDR3 DNA reads TGTGCCAGCCACAACCGAGGGGGCGCGAAGACCCAGTACTTC.